Reported below is one T cell receptor beta chain. This sample stems from a study of blood T cell repertoires in COVID-19. V shed 2 bases and J shed 3 bases, with 15 bases lying between them. CDR1 and CDR2 from the germline V gene are SGHRS and YFSETQ. The CDR3 spans 16 residues. Profiled with immunoSEQ multiplex PCR; TCRdb holds only in-frame clones, not every one. The table shows tens of thousands of clones, with around 75% occurring only once. This chain joins TRBV5-1 and TRBJ1-3; D is unclear. The sequence came from a woman between 50 and 59 years old with acute or convalescent COVID-19. Sequenced sample: peripheral blood. The CDR3 protein is CASSLGQPGGGNTIYF. In DNA form, the CDR3 reads TGCGCCAGCAGCTTAGGGCAGCCAGGAGGTGGAAACACCATATATTTT.